This record looks at one T cell receptor beta chain sequence and its context. Its antigen is still unknown. Profiled with immunoSEQ multiplex PCR; TCRdb holds only in-frame clones, not every one. The repertoire holds about 600,000 clones, more than 95% seen once, with 0.045% to 0.06% in the top ten. This sample was taken from a study of shared clonotypes between healthy human individuals. Study outcomes and limitations: Richness estimates generally favored naive over memory subsets. Exclusively blood specimens were collected; tissue repertoires likely differ. Sorted-subset sequencing was shown by rarefaction to be incomplete despite large depth.

The CDR3 runs 15 residues. The germline V and J ends were trimmed by 2 bases and 1 base, with 12 bases remaining between them. From germline, CDR1 is SGDLS and CDR2 YYNGEE. The sample taken for sequencing was naive CD4+ T cells sorted from blood. Subset in this sample: CD45RA+ positively selected. The chain links TRBV9 to TRBJ2-5, with D maybe TRBD1 (5 bases). The source of this sequence is a woman aged 25 to 39 in good health. CDR3 coding DNA: TGTGCCAGCAGCGTCGACGCAGGGTTCCAAGAGACCCAGTACTTC. Protein: CASSVDAGFQETQYF.